A selection of T cell receptor beta chains follows, all from one sample in a study of blood T cell repertoires in COVID-19. Clones were read by immunoSEQ multiplex PCR, and TCRdb kept only the in-frame ones, dropping some. The data hold some 150,000 clones, with around 82% observed a single time. The sequencing sample was made of peripheral blood. Every receptor here comes from a man between 60 and 70 years old who had recovered from COVID-19. CDR3s include the opening cysteine and the closing phenylalanine or tryptophan. Fields, in order: V gene, clone size, J gene, D gene, CDR3 protein, CDR3 DNA. A D gene is named only where the DNA matches it firmly. Clone size is shown for a subset of rows, as once, few, many or a class of expanded clone.

V: TRBV29-1
size: -
J: TRBJ2-5
D: -
CDR3: CSVDTGVETQYF
DNA: TGCAGCGTTGATACGGGGGTGGAGACCCAGTACTTC

V: TRBV10-3
size: once
J: TRBJ1-1
D: -
CDR3: CAISESRTNTEAFF
DNA: TGTGCCATCAGTGAGTCCAGGACTAACACTGAAGCTTTCTTT

V: TRBV20-1
size: -
J: TRBJ1-3
D: -
CDR3: CSASGRSSGNTIYF
DNA: TGCAGTGCTAGTGGGCGGAGCTCTGGAAACACCATATATTTT

V: TRBV15
size: once
J: TRBJ1-3
D: -
CDR3: CATRGGRNTIYF
DNA: TGTGCCACCAGGGGAGGTAGAAACACCATATATTTT

V: TRBV11-2
size: -
J: TRBJ2-3
D: TRBD1
CDR3: CASSRDREISDTQYF
DNA: TGTGCCAGCAGCCGGGACAGGGAAATTTCAGATACGCAGTATTTT

V: TRBV2
size: few
J: TRBJ2-5
D: TRBD1
CDR3: CASSDQIGTGETQYF
DNA: TGTGCCAGCAGTGATCAAATTGGGACAGGAGAGACCCAGTACTTC

V: TRBV23-1
size: -
J: TRBJ2-2
D: -
CDR3: CASSHPYGGSTGELFF
DNA: TGCGCCAGCAGTCATCCATACGGGGGTAGCACCGGGGAGCTGTTTTTT

V: TRBV27
size: -
J: TRBJ2-1
D: TRBD1
CDR3: CASGRGLEQFF
DNA: TGTGCCAGCGGCAGGGGGCTTGAGCAGTTCTTC

V: TRBV5-1
size: -
J: TRBJ2-2
D: -
CDR3: CASSLTGPNTGELFF
DNA: TGCGCCAGCAGCTTGACGGGTCCGAACACCGGGGAGCTGTTTTTT

V: TRBV7-2
size: -
J: TRBJ2-1
D: -
CDR3: CASSLRGASSYNEQFF
DNA: TGTGCCAGCAGCTTAAGAGGAGCTAGCTCCTACAATGAGCAGTTCTTC

V: TRBV12-3/TRBV12-4
size: few
J: TRBJ2-5
D: -
CDR3: CASTRGAGETQYF
DNA: TGTGCCAGCACCCGGGGGGCCGGAGAGACCCAGTACTTC

V: TRBV2
size: -
J: TRBJ2-2
D: TRBD2
CDR3: CASSLGLAGGSTGELFF
DNA: TGTGCCAGCAGTTTAGGACTAGCGGGGGGTAGCACCGGGGAGCTGTTTTTT

V: TRBV18
size: -
J: TRBJ1-1
D: -
CDR3: CASSPQRSSVEAFF
DNA: TGTGCCAGCTCACCACAACGGTCATCGGTTGAAGCTTTCTTT

V: TRBV6-1
size: -
J: TRBJ1-5
D: TRBD1
CDR3: CASSATPGQGNQPQHF
DNA: TGTGCCAGCAGTGCCACCCCGGGACAGGGCAATCAGCCCCAGCATTTT

V: TRBV9
size: -
J: TRBJ2-1
D: -
CDR3: CASSPRDSAVVQFF
DNA: TGTGCCAGCAGCCCTCGGGACTCTGCCGTGGTGCAGTTCTTC

V: TRBV6-5
size: -
J: TRBJ1-6
D: -
CDR3: CASSYQGVNNSPLHF
DNA: TGTGCCAGCAGTTACCAAGGAGTTAATAATTCACCCCTCCACTTT

V: TRBV5-3
size: -
J: TRBJ1-2
D: -
CDR3: CARSKPTGSRRKDGYTF
DNA: TGTGCCAGAAGCAAACCTACAGGGTCGAGGCGGAAGGATGGCTACACCTTC

V: TRBV4-2
size: -
J: TRBJ2-1
D: TRBD2
CDR3: CASSQDPSGGDGENEQFF
DNA: TGTGCCAGCAGCCAAGATCCTAGCGGGGGTGATGGTGAGAATGAGCAGTTCTTC

V: TRBV3-1/TRBV3-2
size: -
J: TRBJ2-7
D: -
CDR3: CASSQVDSAYEQYF
DNA: TGTGCCAGCAGCCAAGTGGACTCTGCCTACGAGCAGTACTTC

V: TRBV27
size: -
J: TRBJ1-1
D: -
CDR3: CASSSQGWNTEAFF
DNA: TGTGCCAGCAGTTCCCAGGGTTGGAACACTGAAGCTTTCTTT

V: TRBV19
size: -
J: TRBJ2-5
D: TRBD1
CDR3: CASRQGGEETQYF
DNA: TGTGCCAGTCGACAGGGGGGAGAAGAGACCCAGTACTTC

V: TRBV6-2/TRBV6-3
size: -
J: TRBJ2-5
D: -
CDR3: CASSPSQGGETQYF
DNA: TGTGCCAGCAGCCCCTCCCAGGGGGGAGAGACCCAGTACTTC

V: TRBV5-8
size: -
J: TRBJ2-1
D: -
CDR3: CASSLISFSTHEQFF
DNA: TGTGCCAGCAGCTTAATATCCTTTTCTACCCATGAGCAGTTCTTC

V: TRBV7-2
size: -
J: TRBJ2-5
D: TRBD2
CDR3: CASSLVRPASGSPRETQYF
DNA: TGTGCCAGCAGCTTAGTGAGGCCGGCTAGCGGGTCCCCTAGGGAGACCCAGTACTTC

V: TRBV12-3/TRBV12-4
size: -
J: TRBJ2-1
D: -
CDR3: CAAALDTNNEQFF
DNA: TGTGCCGCAGCGCTGGACACTAACAATGAGCAGTTCTTC

V: TRBV27
size: -
J: TRBJ1-2
D: -
CDR3: CASRAHRDHYGYTF
DNA: TGTGCCAGCAGGGCCCACAGGGATCACTATGGCTACACCTTC

V: TRBV27
size: few
J: TRBJ2-2
D: -
CDR3: CASSLVGGFTGELFF
DNA: TGTGCCAGCAGTTTAGTTGGGGGCTTCACCGGGGAGCTGTTTTTT

V: TRBV10-3
size: -
J: TRBJ2-2
D: TRBD1
CDR3: CAITTGQGGELFF
DNA: TGTGCCATCACGACAGGGCAAGGCGGGGAGCTGTTTTTT